Listed below are T cell receptor beta chains from one sample, sequenced in a study of CD8+ T cells in alopecia areata. TCRdb's copy holds only in-frame clones and misses some; the assay was immunoSEQ multiplex PCR. The profile shows around 50,000 clones, about 96% of them singletons. The sample consisted of CD8+ T cells sorted from blood, taken at week 0. The receptor set was obtained from a human donor with alopecia areata. Both conserved end residues are part of each CDR3. A D gene is named only where the DNA matches it firmly. Some rows have no size entry. The others give once, few or many, or a class for an expanded clone.

clone size | J gene | D gene | V gene | CDR3 protein | CDR3 DNA
. | TRBJ2-1 | TRBD1 | TRBV30 | CAWSPRQGTSFSYNEQFF | TGTGCCTGGAGTCCCAGACAGGGGACCTCTTTCTCCTACAATGAGCAGTTCTTC
. | TRBJ2-2 | TRBD2 | TRBV5-1 | CASSLLRGESGELFF | TGCGCCAGCAGCTTGTTGCGGGGGGAATCCGGGGAGCTGTTTTTT
. | TRBJ2-1 | . | TRBV5-6 | CASSLAGGEQFF | TGTGCCAGCAGCTTGGCGGGTGGGGAGCAGTTCTTC
. | TRBJ2-1 | . | TRBV4-3 | CASSQVNTAPYEQFF | TGCGCCAGCAGCCAAGTGAACACAGCCCCCTATGAGCAGTTCTTC
. | TRBJ2-5 | TRBD2 | TRBV29-1 | CSVDMRGGSGETQYF | TGCAGCGTTGATATGCGGGGGGGCTCGGGGGAGACCCAGTACTTC
. | TRBJ2-2 | TRBD1 | TRBV6-5 | CASSTGGTGELFF | TGTGCCAGCAGCACAGGGGGGACCGGGGAGCTGTTTTTT
. | TRBJ1-3 | . | TRBV6-5 | CASSYSGGSGNTIYF | TGTGCCAGCAGTTACTCAGGGGGTTCGGGAAACACCATATATTTT
. | TRBJ2-2 | . | TRBV14 | CASSQEGPFGELFF | TGTGCCAGCAGCCAAGAGGGGCCGTTCGGGGAGCTGTTTTTT
. | TRBJ2-1 | . | TRBV9 | CATSDYYPSYNEQFF | TGTGCCACCTCGGACTACTACCCCTCCTACAATGAGCAGTTCTTC
. | TRBJ1-4 | . | TRBV19 | CASSIVGGEELFF | TGTGCCAGTAGTATAGTAGGAGGGGAAGAACTGTTTTTT
. | TRBJ2-7 | . | TRBV5-1 | CASSLEGAYEQYF | TGCGCCAGCAGCTTGGAAGGGGCCTACGAGCAGTACTTC
. | TRBJ2-7 | . | TRBV4-3 | CASSQYPPGAPLVEQYF | TGCGCCAGCAGCCAGTACCCCCCGGGGGCCCCTCTTGTAGAGCAGTACTTC
. | TRBJ1-2 | . | TRBV29-1 | CSVEGTYQGYTF | TGCAGCGTTGAAGGGACCTACCAGGGCTACACCTTC
. | TRBJ2-2 | TRBD2 | TRBV4-3 | CASTAEAGTRSTGELFF | TGCGCCAGCACAGCCGAAGCGGGGACCCGAAGTACCGGGGAGCTGTTTTTT
once | TRBJ2-7 | . | TRBV7-2 | CASSLESLGTYEQYF | TGTGCCAGCAGCTTAGAGTCATTGGGAACCTACGAGCAGTACTTC
. | TRBJ2-3 | . | TRBV7-2 | CASSPWGSTDTQYF | TGTGCCAGCAGCCCATGGGGCAGCACAGATACGCAGTATTTT
. | TRBJ2-1 | . | TRBV7-9 | CASSFSHNEQFF | TGTGCCAGCAGCTTCTCGCACAATGAGCAGTTCTTC
. | TRBJ2-2 | TRBD2 | TRBV13 | CASSFAAGGQTGELFF | TGTGCCAGCAGCTTCGCAGCGGGGGGGCAAACCGGGGAGCTGTTTTTT
. | TRBJ2-2 | . | TRBV27 | CASSRGTGELFF | TGTGCCAGCAGCCGCGGCACCGGGGAGCTGTTTTTT
once | TRBJ1-2 | . | TRBV7-9 | CASSLAGGIGYGYTF | TGTGCCAGCAGCTTAGCAGGAGGGATCGGCTATGGCTACACCTTC
. | TRBJ1-4 | TRBD1 | TRBV5-6 | CASSFGTGVGKLFF | TGTGCCAGCAGCTTCGGGACAGGGGTTGGAAAACTGTTTTTT
. | TRBJ2-7 | TRBD2 | TRBV30 | CASWGGAEQYF | TGTGCCTCCTGGGGGGGTGCCGAGCAGTACTTC
. | TRBJ2-1 | . | TRBV6-5 | CASSYSGPPGEQFF | TGTGCCAGCAGTTACTCGGGGCCTCCTGGTGAGCAGTTCTTC
. | TRBJ2-5 | . | TRBV7-2 | CASSGTGLQETQYF | TGTGCCAGCAGCGGAACGGGACTTCAAGAGACCCAGTACTTC
. | TRBJ1-1 | TRBD1 | TRBV4-1 | CASSHLTGGDTEAFF | TGCGCCAGCAGCCACCTGACAGGGGGTGACACTGAAGCTTTCTTT
once | TRBJ2-7 | . | TRBV6-4 | CASSDSGTTSYEQYF | TGTGCCAGCAGTGACTCGGGTACCACCTCCTACGAGCAGTACTTC
once | TRBJ1-6 | TRBD1 | TRBV19 | CASGQGDPSSYNSPLHF | TGTGCCAGTGGACAGGGGGATCCAAGCTCCTATAATTCACCCCTCCACTTT
. | TRBJ2-7 | . | TRBV29-1 | CSVELEKYEQYF | TGCAGCGTGGAATTAGAAAAATACGAGCAGTACTTC
. | TRBJ1-1 | . | TRBV7-3 | CASICTEAFF | TGTGCCAGCATTTGCACTGAAGCTTTCTTT
. | TRBJ2-7 | TRBD2 | TRBV27 | CASSIAGGSSYEQYF | TGTGCCAGCAGTATTGCGGGGGGAAGCTCCTACGAGCAGTACTTC
. | TRBJ1-2 | TRBD1 | TRBV27 | CASSYGTGELGGYTF | TGTGCCAGCAGTTATGGAACAGGGGAACTTGGTGGCTACACCTTC
. | TRBJ1-2 | TRBD1 | TRBV27 | CASSLSRGQELYGYTF | TGTGCCAGCAGTTTATCGAGGGGACAGGAGTTATATGGCTACACCTTC
. | TRBJ1-1 | TRBD1 | TRBV14 | CASSHTGEYTEAFF | TGTGCCAGCAGCCACACAGGGGAATACACTGAAGCTTTCTTT
. | TRBJ2-7 | TRBD1 | TRBV27 | CASSFNRGDYEQYF | TGTGCCAGCAGTTTTAACAGGGGCGACTACGAGCAGTACTTC
. | TRBJ2-5 | TRBD2 | TRBV7-9 | CASSSSGEETQYF | TGTGCCAGCAGCTCTAGCGGGGAAGAGACCCAGTACTTC
. | TRBJ1-5 | . | TRBV19 | CASSPGPGINQPQHF | TGTGCCAGTAGTCCTGGCCCAGGGATCAATCAGCCCCAGCATTTT
. | TRBJ2-5 | . | TRBV11-2 | CASSLPDSPEEQYF | TGTGCCAGCAGCTTACCGGACAGCCCCGAGGAGCAGTACTTC
. | TRBJ2-5 | . | TRBV7-2 | CASSGAAYQETQYF | TGTGCCAGCAGCGGCGCCGCTTACCAAGAGACCCAGTACTTC
. | TRBJ2-3 | . | TRBV29-1 | CSVVGTPSAGTQYF | TGCAGCGTTGTTGGGACGCCAAGTGCTGGTACGCAGTATTTT
. | TRBJ2-3 | . | TRBV20-1 | CSARAQGAQYF | TGCAGTGCTAGAGCCCAGGGAGCGCAGTATTTT
. | TRBJ2-7 | . | TRBV4-1 | CASSQARDYEQYF | TGCGCCAGCAGCCAAGCCAGGGACTACGAGCAGTACTTC
. | TRBJ2-7 | . | TRBV7-2 | CASSPSRSYEQYF | TGTGCCAGCAGCCCGTCGCGATCCTACGAGCAGTACTTC
. | TRBJ2-1 | . | TRBV6-6 | CASSYLSLKEQFF | TGTGCCAGCAGTTATCTCTCCCTCAAGGAGCAGTTCTTC
once | TRBJ2-7 | TRBD2 | TRBV2 | CASRSRLGGGYEQYF | TGTGCCAGCAGGTCAAGACTAGGCGGGGGCTACGAGCAGTACTTC
once | TRBJ1-5 | TRBD1 | TRBV5-1 | CASSLSGTGNQPQHF | TGCGCCAGCAGCTTGAGTGGGACAGGCAATCAGCCCCAGCATTTT
. | TRBJ2-2 | TRBD1 | TRBV19 | CASSTPGTGVTGELFF | TGTGCCAGTAGTACTCCCGGGACAGGAGTCACCGGGGAGCTGTTTTTT
. | TRBJ2-7 | . | TRBV7-2 | CASSLRGNEQYF | TGTGCCAGCAGCTTAAGGGGGAACGAGCAGTACTTC
. | TRBJ1-4 | . | TRBV7-8 | CASSLGSMANEKLFF | TGTGCCAGCAGCCTGGGGTCTATGGCTAATGAAAAACTGTTTTTT
. | TRBJ2-5 | . | TRBV6-6 | CASSSRQAQETQYF | TGTGCCAGCAGTTCGAGACAGGCCCAAGAGACCCAGTACTTC
. | TRBJ2-7 | . | TRBV4-2 | CASSQEFRATTMEQYF | TGTGCCAGCAGCCAAGAATTCCGGGCGACTACGATGGAGCAGTACTTC
. | TRBJ2-1 | TRBD2 | TRBV2 | CASTRTSGNEQFF | TGTGCCAGCACCCGGACTAGCGGTAATGAGCAGTTCTTC